The rows below give T cell receptor beta chains drawn from one sample of a study of cytomegalovirus exposure and HLA in healthy donors. Some clones are missing from TCRdb's copy, which holds only in-frame ones; the method was immunoSEQ multiplex PCR. With about 77,000 clones in the sample, the ten largest clones hold roughly an eighth. Sequenced material: PBMCs. The receptors here all came from a man aged 50-60 years in good health and CMV-seropositive. Both conserved end residues are trimmed from each CDR3.

j_call	v_call	cdr3_aa
TRBJ2-1	TRBV27	ASSFRDYNEQF
TRBJ2-2	TRBV4-1	ASSLQGGHGELF
TRBJ1-2	TRBV2	ASSEVGKEDYGYT
TRBJ2-3	TRBV2	ASSEYVQEGDTQY
TRBJ1-3	TRBV7-8	ASTLGSGGRNTIY
TRBJ1-1	TRBV6-5	ASSTGLNTEAF
TRBJ2-7	TRBV10-1	ASTRTDPYEQY
TRBJ1-6	TRBV27	ASSWTGGESPLH
TRBJ2-1	TRBV4-1	ASSQDELGTSGTPTRF
TRBJ1-2	TRBV7-9	ASSSSRDRGPRYGYT
TRBJ2-6	TRBV11-2	ASSPWTAAGANVLT
TRBJ2-7	TRBV7-9	ASSLGAGLSYEQY
TRBJ2-2	TRBV4-1	ASSQDLGEYTGELF
TRBJ1-2	TRBV5-4	ASSLVRTMDNYT
TRBJ1-1	TRBV5-1	ASSWGGRTEAF
TRBJ1-2	TRBV4-1	ASSYRDNYNYGYT
TRBJ1-1	TRBV6-1	ASTAGSNTEAF
TRBJ2-7	TRBV5-6	ASSLKSVGRVTYEQY
TRBJ2-3	TRBV5-1	ASSLGQGGWADTQY
TRBJ1-2	TRBV13	ASSIGIANYGYT
TRBJ1-5	TRBV4-1	ASSQGGQGGWPQH
TRBJ1-5	TRBV5-5	ASSLGSTGNQPQH
TRBJ1-5	TRBV28	ASSFGTGYTQPQH
TRBJ2-5	TRBV6-5	ASSSSGGRRVETQY
TRBJ2-7	TRBV7-8	ASSLVVMREQY
TRBJ1-2	TRBV4-1	ASSQELRGLDYGYT
TRBJ1-5	TRBV4-1	ASSQRTGRAAPNQPQH
TRBJ1-5	TRBV10-3	AISESAGPNQPQH
TRBJ1-2	TRBV6-6	ATSQGGGYT
TRBJ1-5	TRBV6-6	ASSSRWQSGQPQH
TRBJ2-7	TRBV6-1	ASTGDYEQY
TRBJ2-3	TRBV29-1	SVTGQTSTDTQY
TRBJ1-6	TRBV11-2	ASSRNRVQSPLH
TRBJ2-5	TRBV5-4	ASSVWDLTEETQY
TRBJ1-3	TRBV7-6	ASSSRGSSGNTIY
TRBJ1-5	TRBV10-3	ASRGGTDNQPQH
TRBJ2-5	TRBV7-8	ASSSPRGETQY
TRBJ2-3	TRBV4-1	ASSRDLAGGTDTQY
TRBJ1-6	TRBV5-1	ASTTGQASYNSPLH